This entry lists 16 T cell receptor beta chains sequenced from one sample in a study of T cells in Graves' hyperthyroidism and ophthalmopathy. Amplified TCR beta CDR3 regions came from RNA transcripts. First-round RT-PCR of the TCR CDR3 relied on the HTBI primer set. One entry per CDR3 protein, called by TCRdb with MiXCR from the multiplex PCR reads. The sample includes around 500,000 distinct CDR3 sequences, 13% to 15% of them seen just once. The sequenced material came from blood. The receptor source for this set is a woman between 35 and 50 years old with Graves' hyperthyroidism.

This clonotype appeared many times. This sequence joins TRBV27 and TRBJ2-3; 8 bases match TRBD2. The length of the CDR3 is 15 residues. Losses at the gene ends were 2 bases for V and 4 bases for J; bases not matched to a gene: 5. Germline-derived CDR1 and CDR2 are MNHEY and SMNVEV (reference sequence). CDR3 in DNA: TGTGCCAGCAGTTTAGGCGGGAGGAACGCAGATACGCAGTATTTT. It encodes CASSLGGRNADTQYF.

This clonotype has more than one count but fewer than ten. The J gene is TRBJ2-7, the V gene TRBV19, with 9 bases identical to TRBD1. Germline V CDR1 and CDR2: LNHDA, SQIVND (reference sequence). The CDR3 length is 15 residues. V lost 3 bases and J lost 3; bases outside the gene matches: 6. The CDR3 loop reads CASSIGTGNFYEQYF. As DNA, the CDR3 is TGTGCCAGTAGTATCGGGACAGGGAATTTCTACGAGCAGTACTTC.

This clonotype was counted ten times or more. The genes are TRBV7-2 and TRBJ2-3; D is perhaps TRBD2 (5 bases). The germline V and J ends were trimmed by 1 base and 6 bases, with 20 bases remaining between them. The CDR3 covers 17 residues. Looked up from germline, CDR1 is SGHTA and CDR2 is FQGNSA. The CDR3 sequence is CASSLDGERARRDTQYF. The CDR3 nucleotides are TGTGCCAGCAGCTTAGACGGGGAGCGCGCGCGTAGGGATACGCAGTATTTT.

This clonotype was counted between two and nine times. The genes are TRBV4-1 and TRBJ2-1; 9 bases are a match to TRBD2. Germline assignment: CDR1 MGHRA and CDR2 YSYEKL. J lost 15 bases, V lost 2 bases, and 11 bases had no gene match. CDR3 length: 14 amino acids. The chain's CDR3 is CASSQTILAGDRFF. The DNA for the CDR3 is TGCGCCAGCAGCCAAACAATTTTAGCGGGAGATCGGTTCTTC.

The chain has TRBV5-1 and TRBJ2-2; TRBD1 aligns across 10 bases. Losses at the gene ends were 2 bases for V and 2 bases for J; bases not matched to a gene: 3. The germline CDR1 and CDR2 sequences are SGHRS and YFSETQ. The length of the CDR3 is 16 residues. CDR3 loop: CASSFDRGHNTGELFF. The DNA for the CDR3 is TGCGCCAGCAGCTTCGACAGGGGGCATAACACCGGGGAGCTGTTTTTT.

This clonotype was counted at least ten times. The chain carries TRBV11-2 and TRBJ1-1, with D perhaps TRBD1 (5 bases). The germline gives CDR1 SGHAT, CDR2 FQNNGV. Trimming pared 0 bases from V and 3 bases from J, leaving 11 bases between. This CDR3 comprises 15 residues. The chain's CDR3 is CASSLDPGRYTEAFF. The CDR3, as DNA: TGTGCCAGCAGCTTAGATCCAGGGAGGTACACTGAAGCTTTCTTT.

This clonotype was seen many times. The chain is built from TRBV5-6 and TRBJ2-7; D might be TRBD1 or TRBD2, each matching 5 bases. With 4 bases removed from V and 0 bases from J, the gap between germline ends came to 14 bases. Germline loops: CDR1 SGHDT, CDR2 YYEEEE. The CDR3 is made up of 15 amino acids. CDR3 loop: CASSEAGTSSYEQYF. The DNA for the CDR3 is TGTGCCAGCAGCGAAGCCGGGACCAGCTCCTACGAGCAGTACTTC.

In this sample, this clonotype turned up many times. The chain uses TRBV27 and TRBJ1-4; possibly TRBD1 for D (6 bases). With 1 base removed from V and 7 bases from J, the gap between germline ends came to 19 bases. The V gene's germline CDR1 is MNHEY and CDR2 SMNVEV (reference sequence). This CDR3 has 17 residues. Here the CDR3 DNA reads TGTGCCAGCAGTTTATTAACTTTCGGAGGGGGTCCTGAAAAACTGTTTTTT. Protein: CASSLLTFGGGPEKLFF.

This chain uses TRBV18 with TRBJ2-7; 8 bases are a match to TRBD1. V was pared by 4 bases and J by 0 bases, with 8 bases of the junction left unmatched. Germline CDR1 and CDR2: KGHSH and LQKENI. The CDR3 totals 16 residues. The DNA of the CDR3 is TGTGCCAGCTCACAAGGTCAGGACAGGGCCTCCTACGAGCAGTACTTC. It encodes CASSQGQDRASYEQYF.

DNA for the CDR3: TGTGCCAGCCGGGTAGTAGGGTCATTATCCGGGGAGCTGTTTTTT. As protein: CASRVVGSLSGELFF. The genes are TRBV6-1 and TRBJ2-2; D is uncertain. Germline values: CDR1 MNHNS, CDR2 SASEGT. This CDR3 contains 15 residues. The V end lost 8 bases, the J end lost 6 bases, and 19 bases lay between the germline ends.

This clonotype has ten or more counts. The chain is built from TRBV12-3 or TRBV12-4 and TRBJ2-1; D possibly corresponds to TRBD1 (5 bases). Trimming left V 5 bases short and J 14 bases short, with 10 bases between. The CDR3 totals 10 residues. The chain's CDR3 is CASSLTVEFF. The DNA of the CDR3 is TGTGCCAGCAGTCTGACAGTAGAGTTCTTC.

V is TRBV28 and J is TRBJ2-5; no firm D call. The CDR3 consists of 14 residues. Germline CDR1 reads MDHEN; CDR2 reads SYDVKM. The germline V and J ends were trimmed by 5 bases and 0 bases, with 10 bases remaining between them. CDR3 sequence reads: CASSTLVYQETQYF. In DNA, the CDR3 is TGTGCCAGCAGTACGTTAGTGTACCAAGAGACCCAGTACTTC.

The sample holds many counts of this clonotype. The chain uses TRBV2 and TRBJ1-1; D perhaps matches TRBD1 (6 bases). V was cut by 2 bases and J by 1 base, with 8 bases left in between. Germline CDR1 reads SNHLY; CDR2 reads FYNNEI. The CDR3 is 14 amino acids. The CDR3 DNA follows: TGTGCCAGCAGTGAACAGGGGCCGAACACTGAAGCTTTCTTT. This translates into CASSEQGPNTEAFF.

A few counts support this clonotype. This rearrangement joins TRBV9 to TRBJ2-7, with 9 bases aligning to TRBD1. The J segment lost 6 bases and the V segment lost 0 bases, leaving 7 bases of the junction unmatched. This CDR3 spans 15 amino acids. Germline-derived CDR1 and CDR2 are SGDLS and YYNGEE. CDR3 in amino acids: CASSVGGTGTFEQYF. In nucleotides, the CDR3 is TGTGCCAGCAGCGTAGGAGGGACAGGGACGTTCGAGCAGTACTTC.

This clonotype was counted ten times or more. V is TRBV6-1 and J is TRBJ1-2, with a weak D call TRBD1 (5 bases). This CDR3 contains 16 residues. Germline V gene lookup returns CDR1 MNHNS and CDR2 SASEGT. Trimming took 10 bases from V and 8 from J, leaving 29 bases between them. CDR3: CATAPGRTITMGGYTF. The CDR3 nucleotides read TGTGCCACCGCCCCGGGACGGACGATAACTATGGGGGGCTACACCTTC.

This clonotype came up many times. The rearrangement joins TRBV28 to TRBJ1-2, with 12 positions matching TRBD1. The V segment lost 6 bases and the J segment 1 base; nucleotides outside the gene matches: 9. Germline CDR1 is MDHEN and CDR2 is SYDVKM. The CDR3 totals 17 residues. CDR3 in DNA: TGTGCCAGCAGCCCACCGGGACAGGGGGCTTTTAACTATGGCTACACCTTC. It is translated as CASSPPGQGAFNYGYTF.